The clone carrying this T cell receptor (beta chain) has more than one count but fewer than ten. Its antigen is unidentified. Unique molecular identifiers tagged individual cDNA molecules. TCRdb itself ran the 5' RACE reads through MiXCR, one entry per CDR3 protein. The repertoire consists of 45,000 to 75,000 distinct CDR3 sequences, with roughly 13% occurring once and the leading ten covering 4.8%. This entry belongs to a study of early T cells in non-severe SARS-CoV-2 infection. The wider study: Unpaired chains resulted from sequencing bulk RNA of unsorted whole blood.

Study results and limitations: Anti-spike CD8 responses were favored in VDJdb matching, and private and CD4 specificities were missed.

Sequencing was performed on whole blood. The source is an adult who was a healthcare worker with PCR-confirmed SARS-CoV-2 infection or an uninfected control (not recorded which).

The CDR3 DNA follows: TGCGCCAGCGAGAGTGGGACAGGGGAAAACATTCAGTACTTC. Encoded protein: CASESGTGENIQYF. This chain links TRBV5-1 with TRBJ2-4; TRBD1 aligns across 10 bases. V gave up 7 bases and J gave up 5 bases; unmatched junction bases: 6. The length of the CDR3 is 14 residues. Germline V CDR1 and CDR2: SGHRS, YFSETQ.